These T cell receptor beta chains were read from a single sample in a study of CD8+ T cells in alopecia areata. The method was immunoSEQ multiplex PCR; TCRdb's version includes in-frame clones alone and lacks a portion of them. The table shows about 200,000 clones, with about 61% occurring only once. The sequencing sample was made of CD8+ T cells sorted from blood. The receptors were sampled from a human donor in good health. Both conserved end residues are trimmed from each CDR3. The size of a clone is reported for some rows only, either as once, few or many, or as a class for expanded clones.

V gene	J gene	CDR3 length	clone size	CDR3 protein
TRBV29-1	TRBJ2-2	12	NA	SVDAGGSTGELF
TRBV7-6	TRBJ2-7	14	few	ASSPLLAANSYEQY
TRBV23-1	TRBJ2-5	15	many	ASSGRRGGQGRETQY
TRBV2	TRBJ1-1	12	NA	ASSAGHTNTEAF
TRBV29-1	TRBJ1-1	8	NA	SVIFTEAF
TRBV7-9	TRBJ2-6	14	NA	ASSVITGSGANVLT
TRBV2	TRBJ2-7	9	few	ASTQGVEQY
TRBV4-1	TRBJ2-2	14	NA	ASSQVAGGPTGELF
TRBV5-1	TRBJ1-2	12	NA	ASSLADWGSGYT
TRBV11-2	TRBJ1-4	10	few	ASSPRGEKLF
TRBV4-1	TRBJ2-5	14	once	ASSQDGYRGPETQY
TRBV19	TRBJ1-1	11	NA	ASSISGNTEAF
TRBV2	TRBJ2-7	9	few	ASSTVNEQY
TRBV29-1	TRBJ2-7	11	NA	SVETGESYEQY
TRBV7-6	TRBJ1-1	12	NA	ASSLGTASTEAF
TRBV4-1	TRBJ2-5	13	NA	ASSQDMDYQETQY
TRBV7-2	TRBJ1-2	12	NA	ASSPDRANYGYT
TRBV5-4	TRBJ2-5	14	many	ASSLLAGVDQETQY
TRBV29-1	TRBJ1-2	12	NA	SVEGMKTGGGYT
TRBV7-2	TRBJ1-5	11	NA	ASSSSVNQPQH
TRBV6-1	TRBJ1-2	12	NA	ASSELGQRDGYT
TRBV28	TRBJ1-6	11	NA	ASSNVQGPPLH
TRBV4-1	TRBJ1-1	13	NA	ASSQVSGGNTEAF
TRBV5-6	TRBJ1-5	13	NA	ASSFRAGSNQPQH
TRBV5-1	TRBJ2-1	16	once	ASSLDPDRPSSYNEQF
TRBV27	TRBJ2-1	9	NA	ATGGDNEQF
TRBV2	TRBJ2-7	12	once	ASSGQQSSYEQY
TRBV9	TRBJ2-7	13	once	ASSVDDRGQGEQY
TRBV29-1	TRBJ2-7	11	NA	SVEGLAGYEQY
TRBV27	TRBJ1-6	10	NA	ASSPLLGALH
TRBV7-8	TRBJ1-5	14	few	ASSLGDNLYNQPQH
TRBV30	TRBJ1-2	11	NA	AWSAQGLYGYT
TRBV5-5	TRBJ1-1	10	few	ASSLFGGEAF
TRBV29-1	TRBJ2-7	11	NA	SVELSGSYEQY
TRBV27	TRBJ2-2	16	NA	ASSLTLGTGTNTGELF
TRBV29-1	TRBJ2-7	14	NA	SVEAPAGKLTYEQY
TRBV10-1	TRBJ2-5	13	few	ASSDGSLTQETQY
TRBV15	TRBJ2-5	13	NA	ATSRTPTEKETQY
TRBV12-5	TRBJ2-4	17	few	ASGLVRGGTEWIRNIQY
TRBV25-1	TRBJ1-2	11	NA	ASSPGTGDGYT
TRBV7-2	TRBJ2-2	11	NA	ASRPTAVRELF
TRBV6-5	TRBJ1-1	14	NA	ASSYLPGLFNTEAF
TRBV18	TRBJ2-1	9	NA	ASSPTNEQF
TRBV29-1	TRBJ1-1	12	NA	SVETGDRNTEAF
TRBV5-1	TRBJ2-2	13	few	ASSPGLAGTGELF
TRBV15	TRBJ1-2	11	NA	ATSRDSRTGYT
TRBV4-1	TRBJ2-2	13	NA	ASSLPTGLSGELF
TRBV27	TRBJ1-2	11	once	ASSTWGGDGYT
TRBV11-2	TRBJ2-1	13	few	ASSLSPGAYNEQF
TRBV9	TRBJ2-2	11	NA	ASAGTNTGELF
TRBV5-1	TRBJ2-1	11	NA	ASSLTGGQEQF
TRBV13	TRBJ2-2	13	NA	ASSPRGAGTGELF
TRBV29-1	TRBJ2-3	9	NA	SVKFGDTQY
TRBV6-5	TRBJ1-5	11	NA	ASSPTGNQPQH
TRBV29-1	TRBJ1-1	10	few	SVELGVIEAF
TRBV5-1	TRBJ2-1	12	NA	ASRSSEDLNEQF
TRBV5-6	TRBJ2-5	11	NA	ASGGTPQETQY
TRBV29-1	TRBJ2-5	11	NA	SVVVADGETQY
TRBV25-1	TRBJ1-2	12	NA	ASSEPSNRGGYT
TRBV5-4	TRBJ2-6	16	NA	ASSGAGGHRSGANVLT